A selection of T cell receptor beta chains follows, all from one sample in a study of cytomegalovirus exposure and HLA in healthy donors. Using immunoSEQ multiplex PCR, the repertoire was profiled, and TCRdb retains in-frame clones only, with some absent. This table has about 160,000 clones, less than 90% appearing once. The material sequenced was PBMCs. These receptors were obtained from a woman aged 18-29 years in good health and CMV-seronegative. Both conserved end residues are part of each CDR3. The order of the fields is J gene, V gene, D gene, clone size, CDR3 protein, CDR3 DNA. The D gene is left open where the match is weak. Expanded clones are given a class, and other clones once, few, many or no size at all.

TRBJ1-2	TRBV12-5	TRBD1	once	CASGLETGVGGYTF	TGTGCTAGTGGTTTGGAGACAGGGGTTGGGGGCTACACCTTC
TRBJ2-1	TRBV7-8	-	-	CASSATTGMNEQFF	TGTGCCAGCAGCGCTACGACAGGTATGAATGAGCAGTTCTTC
TRBJ2-3	TRBV5-5	-	-	CASSLEDRPGIADTQYF	TGTGCCAGCAGCTTGGAGGACAGACCTGGAATTGCAGATACGCAGTATTTT
TRBJ1-6	TRBV2	TRBD1	-	CASREAGQGRNSPLHF	TGTGCCAGCAGAGAGGCCGGACAGGGACGGAATTCACCCCTCCACTTT
TRBJ1-2	TRBV6-5	-	-	CASTSLRGGGGGYTF	TGTGCCAGCACCTCCCTTAGGGGGGGCGGCGGTGGCTACACCTTC
TRBJ2-1	TRBV4-3	-	-	CASSQESSFYNEQFF	TGCGCCAGCAGCCAAGAGAGCTCATTCTACAATGAGCAGTTCTTC
TRBJ1-1	TRBV5-1	TRBD1	-	CASTRDRGNTEAFF	TGCGCCAGCACCCGGGACAGGGGGAACACTGAAGCTTTCTTT
TRBJ2-5	TRBV7-9	TRBD2	few	CASSFERGLETQYF	TGTGCCAGCAGCTTCGAGCGGGGTCTAGAGACCCAGTACTTC
TRBJ2-1	TRBV7-2	TRBD2	-	CASSFTSGGGNEQFF	TGTGCCAGCAGCTTCACTAGCGGCGGCGGGAATGAGCAGTTCTTC
TRBJ2-1	TRBV9	TRBD1	-	CASSAQGQSSYNEQFF	TGTGCCAGCAGCGCTCAGGGACAGAGCTCCTACAATGAGCAGTTCTTC